This TCR beta chain was identified during a study of cytomegalovirus exposure and HLA in healthy donors. Germline CDR1 and CDR2: LGHNA and YSLEER. The CDR3 covers 18 residues. The junction had 18 bases not matched to a gene; V was cut back by 4 bases and J by 3 bases. A multiplex PCR was run with 60 Vbeta primers and 13 Jbeta primers. The assay was immunoSEQ multiplex PCR, and TCRdb's table has in-frame clones only and misses some. The sample has about 130,000 clones; around 81% are singletons. This receptor was obtained from a woman between 45 and 65 years old in good health and CMV-seronegative. The V call is TRBV4-3, the J call TRBJ2-7; TRBD2 matches at 7 bases. Sequencing used PBMCs. The CDR3, as DNA: TGCGCCAGCAGCCTAAGGTTGAATTCGAGCGGGACCATCTACGAGCAGTACTTC. As protein: CASSLRLNSSGTIYEQYF.